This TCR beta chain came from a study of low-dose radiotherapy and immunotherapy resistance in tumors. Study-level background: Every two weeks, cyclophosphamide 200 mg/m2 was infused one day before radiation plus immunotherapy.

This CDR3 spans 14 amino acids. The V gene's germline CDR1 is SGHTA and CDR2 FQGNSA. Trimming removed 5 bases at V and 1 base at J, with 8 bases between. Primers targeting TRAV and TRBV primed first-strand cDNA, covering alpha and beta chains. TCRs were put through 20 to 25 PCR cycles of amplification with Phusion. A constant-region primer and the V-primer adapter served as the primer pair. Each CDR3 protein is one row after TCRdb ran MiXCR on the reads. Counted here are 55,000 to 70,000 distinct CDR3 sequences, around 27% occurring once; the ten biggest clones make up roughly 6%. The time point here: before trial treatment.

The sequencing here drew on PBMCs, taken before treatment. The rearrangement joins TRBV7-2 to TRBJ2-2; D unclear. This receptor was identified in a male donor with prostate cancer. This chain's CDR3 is CASSKSQNTGELFF. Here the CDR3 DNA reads TGTGCCAGCAGCAAAAGCCAGAACACCGGGGAGCTGTTTTTT. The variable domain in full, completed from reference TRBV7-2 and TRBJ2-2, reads GAGVSQSPSNKVTEKGKDVELRCDPISGHTALYWYRQSLGQGLEFLIYFQGNSAPDKSGLPSDRFSAERTGGSVSTLTIQRTQQEDSAVYLCASSKSQNTGELFFGEGSRLTVL.